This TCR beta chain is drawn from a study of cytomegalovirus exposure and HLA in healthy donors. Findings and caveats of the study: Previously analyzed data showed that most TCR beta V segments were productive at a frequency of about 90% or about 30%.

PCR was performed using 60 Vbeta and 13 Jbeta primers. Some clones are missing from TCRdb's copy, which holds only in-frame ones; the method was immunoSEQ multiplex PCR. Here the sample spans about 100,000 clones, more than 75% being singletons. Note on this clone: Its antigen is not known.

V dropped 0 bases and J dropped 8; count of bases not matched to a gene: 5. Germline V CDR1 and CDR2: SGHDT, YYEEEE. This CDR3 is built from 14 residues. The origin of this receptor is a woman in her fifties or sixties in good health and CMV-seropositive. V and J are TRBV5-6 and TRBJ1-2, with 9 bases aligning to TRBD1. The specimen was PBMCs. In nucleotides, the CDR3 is TGTGCCAGCAGCTTGGGGACAGGGGCCTCGGGCTACACCTTC. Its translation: CASSLGTGASGYTF.